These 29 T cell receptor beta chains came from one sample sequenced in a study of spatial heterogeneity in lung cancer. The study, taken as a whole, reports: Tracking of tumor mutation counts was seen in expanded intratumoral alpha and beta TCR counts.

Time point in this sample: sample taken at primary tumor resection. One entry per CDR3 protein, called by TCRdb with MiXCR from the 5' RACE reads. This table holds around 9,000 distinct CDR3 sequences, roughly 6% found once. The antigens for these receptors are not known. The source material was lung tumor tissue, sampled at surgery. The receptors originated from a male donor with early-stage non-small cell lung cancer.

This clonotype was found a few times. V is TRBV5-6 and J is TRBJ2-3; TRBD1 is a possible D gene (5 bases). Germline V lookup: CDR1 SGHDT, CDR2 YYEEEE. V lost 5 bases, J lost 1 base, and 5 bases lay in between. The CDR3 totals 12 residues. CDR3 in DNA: TGTGCCAGCAGGGGGCGCACAGATACGCAGTATTTT. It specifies CASRGRTDTQYF.

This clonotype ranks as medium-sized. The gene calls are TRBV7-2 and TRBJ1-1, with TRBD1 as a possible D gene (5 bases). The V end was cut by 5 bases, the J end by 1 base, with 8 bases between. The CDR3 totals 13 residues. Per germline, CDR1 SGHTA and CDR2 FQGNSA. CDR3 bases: TGTGCCAGCAGCACGACAGCGAACACTGAAGCTTTCTTT. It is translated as CASSTTANTEAFF. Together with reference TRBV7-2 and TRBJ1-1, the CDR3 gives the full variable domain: GAGVSQSPSNKVTEKGKDVELRCDPISGHTALYWYRQSLGQGLEFLIYFQGNSAPDKSGLPSDRFSAERTGGSVSTLTIQRTQQEDSAVYLCASSTTANTEAFFGQGTRLTVV.

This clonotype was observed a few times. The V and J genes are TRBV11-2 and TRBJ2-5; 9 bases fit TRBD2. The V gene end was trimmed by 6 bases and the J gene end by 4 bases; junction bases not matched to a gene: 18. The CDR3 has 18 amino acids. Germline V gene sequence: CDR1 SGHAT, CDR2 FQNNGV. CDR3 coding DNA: TGTGCCAGCAGTTCCTCTCCGGACCTAGAGCGGGGGGCAGAGACCCAGTACTTC. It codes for CASSSSPDLERGAETQYF.

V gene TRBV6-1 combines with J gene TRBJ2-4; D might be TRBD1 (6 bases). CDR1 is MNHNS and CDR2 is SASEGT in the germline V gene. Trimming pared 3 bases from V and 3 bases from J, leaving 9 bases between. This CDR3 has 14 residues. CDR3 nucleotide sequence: TGTGCCAGCAGTGATTGGGGGCTCAAAAACATTCAGTACTTC. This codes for CASSDWGLKNIQYF.

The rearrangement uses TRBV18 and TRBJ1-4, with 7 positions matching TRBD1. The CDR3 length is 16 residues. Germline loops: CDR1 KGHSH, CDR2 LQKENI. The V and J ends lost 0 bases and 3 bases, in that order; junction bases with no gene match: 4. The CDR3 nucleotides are TGTGCCAGCTCACCACCCGGACAGGCTGCTAATGAAAAACTGTTTTTT. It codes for CASSPPGQAANEKLFF.

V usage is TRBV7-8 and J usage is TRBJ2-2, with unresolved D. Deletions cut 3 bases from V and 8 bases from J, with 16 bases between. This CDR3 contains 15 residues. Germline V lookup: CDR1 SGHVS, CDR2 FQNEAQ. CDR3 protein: CASSFSTSTVGELFF. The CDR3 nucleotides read TGTGCCAGCAGCTTTTCCACATCCACCGTTGGGGAGCTGTTTTTT.

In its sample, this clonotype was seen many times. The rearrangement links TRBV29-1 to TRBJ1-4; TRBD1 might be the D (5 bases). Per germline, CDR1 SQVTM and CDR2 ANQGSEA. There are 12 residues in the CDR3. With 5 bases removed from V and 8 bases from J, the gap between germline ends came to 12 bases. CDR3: CSVQGVGEKLFF. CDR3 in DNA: TGCAGCGTTCAAGGGGTTGGGGAAAAACTGTTTTTT.

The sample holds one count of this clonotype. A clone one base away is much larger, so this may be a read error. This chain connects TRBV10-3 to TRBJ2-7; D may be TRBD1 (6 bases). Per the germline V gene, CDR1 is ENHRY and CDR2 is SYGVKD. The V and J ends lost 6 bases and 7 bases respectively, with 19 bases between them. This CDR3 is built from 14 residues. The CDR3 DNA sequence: TGTGCCATCAGCGAACAGGGTGCCCCGCGTGAGCAGTACTTC. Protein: CAISEQGAPREQYF.

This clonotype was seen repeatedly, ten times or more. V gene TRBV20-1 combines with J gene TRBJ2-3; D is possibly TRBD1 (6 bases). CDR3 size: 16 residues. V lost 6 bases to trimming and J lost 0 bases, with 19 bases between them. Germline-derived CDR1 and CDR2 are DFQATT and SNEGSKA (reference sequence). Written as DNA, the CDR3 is TGCAGTGCCCTAGGGGGTCTCCTGGTTAGCACAGATACGCAGTATTTT. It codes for CSALGGLLVSTDTQYF.

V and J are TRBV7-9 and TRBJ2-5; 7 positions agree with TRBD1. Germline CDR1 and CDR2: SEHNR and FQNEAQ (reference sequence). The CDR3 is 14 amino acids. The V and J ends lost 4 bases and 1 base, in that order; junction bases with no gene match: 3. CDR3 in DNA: TGTGCCAGCAGCTCGACAGGGCCCCAAGAGACCCAGTACTTC. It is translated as CASSSTGPQETQYF. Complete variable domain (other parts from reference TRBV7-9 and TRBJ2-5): DTGVSQNPRHKITKRGQNVTFRCDPISEHNRLYWYRQTLGQGPEFLTYFQNEAQLEKSRLLSDRFSAERPKGSFSTLEIQRTEQGDSAMYLCASSSTGPQETQYFGPGTRLLVL.

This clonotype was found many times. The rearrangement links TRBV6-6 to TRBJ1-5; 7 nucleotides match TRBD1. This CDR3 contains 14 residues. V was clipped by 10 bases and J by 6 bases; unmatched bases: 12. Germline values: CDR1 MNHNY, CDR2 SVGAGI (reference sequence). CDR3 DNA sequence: TGTGCCACCAAAGACAGGGCAGTAGGTCAGCCCCAGCATTTT. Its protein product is CATKDRAVGQPQHF.

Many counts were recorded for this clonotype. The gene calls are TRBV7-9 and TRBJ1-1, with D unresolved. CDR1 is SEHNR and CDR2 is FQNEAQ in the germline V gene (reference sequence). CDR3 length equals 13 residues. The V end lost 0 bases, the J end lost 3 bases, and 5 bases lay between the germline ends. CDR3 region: CASSLAQDTEAFF. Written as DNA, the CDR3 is TGTGCCAGCAGCTTAGCGCAGGACACTGAAGCTTTCTTT.

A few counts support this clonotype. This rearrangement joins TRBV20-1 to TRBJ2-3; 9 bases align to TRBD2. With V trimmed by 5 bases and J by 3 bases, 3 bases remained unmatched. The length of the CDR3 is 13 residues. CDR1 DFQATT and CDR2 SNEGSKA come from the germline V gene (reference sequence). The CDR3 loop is CSALAGETDTQYF. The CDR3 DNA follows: TGCAGTGCTTTAGCGGGGGAGACAGATACGCAGTATTTT.

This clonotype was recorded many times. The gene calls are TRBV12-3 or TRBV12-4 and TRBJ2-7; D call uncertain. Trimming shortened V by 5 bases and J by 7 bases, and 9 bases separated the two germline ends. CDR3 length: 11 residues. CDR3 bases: TGTGCCAGCAGTCGGGTGGGAGAGCAGTACTTC. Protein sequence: CASSRVGEQYF.

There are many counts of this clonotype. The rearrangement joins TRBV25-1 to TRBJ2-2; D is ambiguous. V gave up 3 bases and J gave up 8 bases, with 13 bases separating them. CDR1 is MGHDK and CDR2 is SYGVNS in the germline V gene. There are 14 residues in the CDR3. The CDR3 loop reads CASSDRSGGGELFF. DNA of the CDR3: TGTGCCAGCAGTGATAGGAGTGGTGGGGGGGAGCTGTTTTTT.

The DNA for the CDR3 is TGCAGTGCTGATGGGGGTGGCAGGGGCCTAGCGGGTTCCTCCTACGAGCAGTACTTC. It translates to CSADGGGRGLAGSSYEQYF. The chain couples TRBV20-1 to TRBJ2-7, with 8 bases fitting TRBD2. The CDR3 is 19 residues long. V dropped 5 bases and J dropped 0; count of bases not matched to a gene: 21. The germline V gene encodes CDR1 DFQATT and CDR2 SNEGSKA (reference sequence).

The CDR3 DNA sequence: TGCAGTGCTAGAGTACAGCGGGGCGTAACCACAGATACGCAGTATTTT. Residues: CSARVQRGVTTDTQYF. The J gene is TRBJ2-3, the V gene TRBV20-1; 7 bases map to TRBD2. CDR1 is DFQATT, CDR2 SNEGSKA, per germline (reference sequence). V gave up 1 base and J gave up 2 bases; unmatched junction bases: 9. The CDR3 runs to 16 residues.

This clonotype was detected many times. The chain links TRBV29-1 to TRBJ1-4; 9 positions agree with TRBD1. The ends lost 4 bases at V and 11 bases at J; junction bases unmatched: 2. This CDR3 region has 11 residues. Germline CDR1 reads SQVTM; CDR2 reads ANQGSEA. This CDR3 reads CSVGQGGKLFF. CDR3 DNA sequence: TGCAGCGTTGGACAGGGGGGGAAACTGTTTTTT. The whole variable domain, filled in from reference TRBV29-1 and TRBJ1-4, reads SAVISQKPSRDICQRGTSLTIQCQVDSQVTMMFWYRQQPGQSLTLIATANQGSEATYESGFVIDKFPISRPNLTFSTLTVSNMSPEDSSIYLCSVGQGGKLFFGSGTQLSVL.

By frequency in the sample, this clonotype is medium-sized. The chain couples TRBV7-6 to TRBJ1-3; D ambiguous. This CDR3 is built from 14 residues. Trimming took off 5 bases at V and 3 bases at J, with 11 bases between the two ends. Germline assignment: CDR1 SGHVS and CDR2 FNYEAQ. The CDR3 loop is CASSPPGYGNTIYF. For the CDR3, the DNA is TGTGCCAGCAGCCCCCCGGGGTATGGAAACACCATATATTTT.

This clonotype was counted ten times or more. The CDR3 is CSAPGQGGQETQYF. As DNA, the CDR3 is TGCAGTGCTCCAGGACAGGGCGGTCAAGAGACCCAGTACTTC. The rearrangement uses TRBV20-1 and TRBJ2-5, with 8 bases identical to TRBD1. CDR1 is DFQATT, CDR2 SNEGSKA, per germline (reference sequence). Trimming removed 5 bases from V and 2 bases from J; junction bases left unmatched: 7. The CDR3 is made up of 14 amino acids.

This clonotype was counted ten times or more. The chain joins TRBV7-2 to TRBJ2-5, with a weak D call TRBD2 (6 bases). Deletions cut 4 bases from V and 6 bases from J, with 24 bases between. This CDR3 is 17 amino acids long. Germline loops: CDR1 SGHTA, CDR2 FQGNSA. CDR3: CASSSGEDGKPRKTQYF. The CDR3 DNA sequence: TGTGCCAGCAGCTCCGGGGAGGACGGAAAGCCTCGGAAGACCCAGTACTTC.

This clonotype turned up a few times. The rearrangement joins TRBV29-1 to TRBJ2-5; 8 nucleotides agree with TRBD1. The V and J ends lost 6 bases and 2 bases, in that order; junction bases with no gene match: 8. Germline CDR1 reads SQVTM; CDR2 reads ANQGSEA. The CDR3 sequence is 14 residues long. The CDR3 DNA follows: TGCAGCGTAGCGACAGGGGCCCGACAAGAGACCCAGTACTTC. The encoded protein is CSVATGARQETQYF.

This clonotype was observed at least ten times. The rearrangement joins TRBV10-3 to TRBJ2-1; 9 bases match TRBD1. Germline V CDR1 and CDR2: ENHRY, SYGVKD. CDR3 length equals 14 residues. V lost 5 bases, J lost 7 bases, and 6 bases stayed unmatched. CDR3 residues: CAISRTGVDNEQFF. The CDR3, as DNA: TGTGCCATCAGTAGGACAGGGGTCGATAATGAGCAGTTCTTC.

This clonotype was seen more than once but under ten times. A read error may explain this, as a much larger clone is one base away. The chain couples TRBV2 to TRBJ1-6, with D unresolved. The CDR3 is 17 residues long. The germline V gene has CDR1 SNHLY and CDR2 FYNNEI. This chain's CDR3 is CVSSELPVSSYNSPLHF. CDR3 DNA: TGTGTCAGCAGTGAGCTTCCCGTAAGCTCCTATAATTCACCCCTCCACTTT. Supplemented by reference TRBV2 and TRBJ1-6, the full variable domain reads EPEVTQTPSHQVTQMGQEVILRCVPISNHLYFYWYRQILGQKVEFLVSFYNNEISEKSEIFDDQFSVERPDGSNFTLKIRSTKLEDSAMYFCVSSELPVSSYNSPLHFGNGTRLTVT.

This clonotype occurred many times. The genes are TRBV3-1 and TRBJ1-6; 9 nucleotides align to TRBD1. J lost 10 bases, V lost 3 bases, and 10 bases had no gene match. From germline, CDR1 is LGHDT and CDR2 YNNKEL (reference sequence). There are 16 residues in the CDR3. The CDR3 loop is CASSHDPGQGGSPLHF. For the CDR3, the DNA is TGTGCCAGCAGCCACGATCCGGGACAGGGTGGCTCACCCCTCCACTTT.

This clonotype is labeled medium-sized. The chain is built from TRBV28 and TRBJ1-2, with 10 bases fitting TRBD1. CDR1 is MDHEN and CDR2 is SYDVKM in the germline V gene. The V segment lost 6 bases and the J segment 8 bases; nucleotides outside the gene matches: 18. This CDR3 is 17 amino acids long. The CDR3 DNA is TGTGCCAGCAGCCCAACTACGGGACAGGGGAGCCGAGAAGGCTACACCTTC. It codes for CASSPTTGQGSREGYTF.

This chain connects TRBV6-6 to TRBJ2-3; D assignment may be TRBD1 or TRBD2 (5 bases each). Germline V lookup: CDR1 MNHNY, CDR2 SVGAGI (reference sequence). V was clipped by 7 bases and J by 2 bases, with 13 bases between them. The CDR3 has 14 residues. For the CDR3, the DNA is TGTGCCAGCACAAAGGGGAGATACACAGATACGCAGTATTTT. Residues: CASTKGRYTDTQYF.

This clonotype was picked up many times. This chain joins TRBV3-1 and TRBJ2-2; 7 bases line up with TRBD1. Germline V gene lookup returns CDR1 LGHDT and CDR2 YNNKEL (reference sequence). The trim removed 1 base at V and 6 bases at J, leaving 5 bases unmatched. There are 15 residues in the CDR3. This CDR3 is CASSQGQGRAGELFF. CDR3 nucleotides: TGTGCCAGCAGCCAAGGACAGGGAAGGGCCGGGGAGCTGTTTTTT. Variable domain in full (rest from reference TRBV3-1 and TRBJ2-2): DTAVSQTPKYLVTQMGNDKSIKCEQNLGHDTMYWYKQDSKKFLKIMFSYNNKELIINETVPNRFSPKSPDKAHLNLHINSLELGDSAVYFCASSQGQGRAGELFFGEGSRLTVL.

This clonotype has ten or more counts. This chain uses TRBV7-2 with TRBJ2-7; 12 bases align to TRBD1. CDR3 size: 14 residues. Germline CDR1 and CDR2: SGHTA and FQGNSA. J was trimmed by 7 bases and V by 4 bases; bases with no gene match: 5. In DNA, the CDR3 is TGTGCCAGCAGCTCGGGACAGGGGGCGCGGGAGCAGTACTTC. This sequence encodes CASSSGQGAREQYF.